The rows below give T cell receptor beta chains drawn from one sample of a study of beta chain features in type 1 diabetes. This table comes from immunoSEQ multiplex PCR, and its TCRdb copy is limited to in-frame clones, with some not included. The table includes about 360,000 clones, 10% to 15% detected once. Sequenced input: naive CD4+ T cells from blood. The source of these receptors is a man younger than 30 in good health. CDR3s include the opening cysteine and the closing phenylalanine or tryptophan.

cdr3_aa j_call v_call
CASSPRGKGAETGELFF TRBJ2-2 TRBV4-1
CSVDVNTEAFF TRBJ1-1 TRBV29-1
CASSAKLANYGYTF TRBJ1-2 TRBV9
CASSPLAGGGYNGEQFF TRBJ2-1 TRBV18
CASSPRGGNTEAFF TRBJ1-1 TRBV7-6
CAWCLSAGGRDTQYF TRBJ2-3 TRBV30
CASSLDSRGYEQYF TRBJ2-7 TRBV7-2
CASSQDMRMNTEAFF TRBJ1-1 TRBV14
CASSLGTAGRTYEQYF TRBJ2-7 TRBV5-1
CASGRQGSNTEAFF TRBJ1-1 TRBV27
CASSRRQGLNTEAFF TRBJ1-1 TRBV4-1
CASSLVAGPTDTQYF TRBJ2-3 TRBV7-9
CASSERGQGKNIQYF TRBJ2-4 TRBV5-4
CASSGDRADTQYF TRBJ2-3 TRBV5-4
CASRQPYSNQPQHF TRBJ1-5 TRBV19
CASKGEIGDQNIQYF TRBJ2-4 TRBV28
CASRRTSGSVTYNEQFF TRBJ2-1 TRBV7-3
CASKKNAGMNTEAFF TRBJ1-1 TRBV2
CASSENGGYTF TRBJ1-2 TRBV25-1
CASRPSAALGEQFF TRBJ2-1 TRBV27
CASSGGQGAQPQHF TRBJ1-5 TRBV28
CASRAGQSVGEQYF TRBJ2-7 TRBV5-4
CASSLALGGRSSYEQYF TRBJ2-7 TRBV7-2